One sample yielded the 16 T cell receptor beta chains listed below, sequenced in a study of blood T cell repertoires in COVID-19. Profiled with immunoSEQ multiplex PCR; TCRdb holds only in-frame clones, not every one. The sample records about 230,000 clones, around 85% being singletons. Sample: peripheral blood. Source of these receptors: a woman of 80 years or more with acute or convalescent COVID-19.

Here the CDR3 DNA reads TGTGCCAGCAGCGTAGCCCCACTCGACACTGAAGCTTTCTTT. Protein: CASSVAPLDTEAFF. The V and J genes are TRBV9 and TRBJ1-1; no firm D call. The CDR3 is 14 amino acids. V was trimmed by 0 bases and J by 3 bases, leaving 9 bases between them. In germline, CDR1 is SGDLS, CDR2 YYNGEE.

This clone appeared once. The CDR3 region has the DNA TGCGCCAGCAGCTTGGCAACCAGGGCAGCGAACACTGAAGCTTTCTTT. This encodes CASSLATRAANTEAFF. This rearrangement joins TRBV5-1 to TRBJ1-1; tentatively, D is TRBD1 (5 bases). Trimming pared 0 bases from V and 1 base from J, leaving 13 bases between. The CDR3 is made up of 16 amino acids. Germline CDR1 is SGHRS and CDR2 is YFSETQ.

The J gene is TRBJ2-1, the V gene TRBV7-3; 7 bases agree with TRBD2. This CDR3 comprises 18 residues. Germline V gene sequence: CDR1 SGHTA, CDR2 FQGTGA. The V gene end was trimmed by 4 bases and the J gene end by 0 bases; junction bases not matched to a gene: 12. CDR3 DNA: TGTGCCAGCAGCTCGAGGGGCCTAGCGGCCAACTCCTACAATGAGCAGTTCTTC. It encodes CASSSRGLAANSYNEQFF. Combining the CDR3 with reference TRBV7-3 and TRBJ2-1 gives the whole variable domain GAGVSQTPSNKVTEKGKYVELRCDPISGHTALYWYRQSLGQGPEFLIYFQGTGAADDSGLPNDRFFAVRPEGSVSTLKIQRTERGDSAVYLCASSSRGLAANSYNEQFFGPGTRLTVL.

This clone was seen more than once but under ten times. J is TRBJ2-2 and V is TRBV5-1; 13 nucleotides align to TRBD2. Germline lookup yields CDR1 SGHRS and CDR2 YFSETQ. This CDR3 comprises 19 residues. The ends lost 0 bases at V and 0 bases at J; junction bases unmatched: 5. The CDR3 DNA follows: TGCGCCAGCAGCTTGGGGGGGACTAGCGGGACTACGAACACCGGGGAGCTGTTTTTT. It codes for CASSLGGTSGTTNTGELFF.

There are a few counts of this clone. The chain recombines TRBV30 with TRBJ1-6; D perhaps matches TRBD1 (6 bases). Germline V lookup: CDR1 GTSNPN, CDR2 SVGIG (reference sequence). Trimming took 4 bases from V and 10 from J, leaving 14 bases between them. CDR3 length: 13 amino acids. In DNA form, the CDR3 reads TGTGCCTGGACCCCCAGGGGCGGATCACCCCTCCACTTT. This sequence encodes CAWTPRGGSPLHF.

This chain uses TRBV6-5 with TRBJ1-5, with TRBD1 matching 10 bases. Germline V gene sequence: CDR1 MNHEY, CDR2 SVGAGI. This CDR3 spans 15 amino acids. V shed 6 bases and J 7 bases; nucleotides not matched to a gene: 9. The CDR3 DNA sequence: TGTGCCAGCAGGCAATCCCGGGACAGGGGACAGCCCCAGCATTTT. Translated, it gives CASRQSRDRGQPQHF.

This clone appeared a single time. V usage is TRBV19 and J usage is TRBJ2-1; the match to TRBD2 covers 11 bases. There are 16 residues in the CDR3. Germline loops: CDR1 LNHDA, CDR2 SQIVND (reference sequence). Trimming at V came to 1 base and at J to 7 bases, leaving 6 bases not matched to a gene. CDR3: CASSIVASGGNNEQFF. The CDR3 nucleotides read TGTGCCAGTAGTATAGTTGCTAGCGGGGGGAATAATGAGCAGTTCTTC. Supplemented by reference TRBV19 and TRBJ2-1, the full variable domain reads DGGITQSPKYLFRKEGQNVTLSCEQNLNHDAMYWYRQDPGQGLRLIYYSQIVNDFQKGDIAEGYSVSREKKESFPLTVTSAQKNPTAFYLCASSIVASGGNNEQFFGPGTRLTVL.

The gene calls are TRBV29-1 and TRBJ1-1; D unclear. The CDR3 sequence is 13 residues long. Germline V gives CDR1 SQVTM, CDR2 ANQGSEA. The V and J ends lost 7 bases and 3 bases respectively, with 15 bases between them. The CDR3: CSAERVPDTEAFF. For the CDR3, the DNA is TGCAGCGCCGAGCGGGTTCCGGACACTGAAGCTTTCTTT.

V usage is TRBV11-3 and J usage is TRBJ2-3; 8 bases line up with TRBD2. CDR1 SGHNT and CDR2 YENEEA come from the germline V gene. V lost 5 bases, J lost 5 bases, and 6 bases stayed unmatched. CDR3 length equals 14 residues. CDR3 residues: CASSQAGVEDTQYF. The CDR3 nucleotides are TGTGCCAGCAGCCAAGCGGGGGTGGAAGATACGCAGTATTTT.

The gene calls are TRBV19 and TRBJ1-2; 7 bases agree with TRBD1. Looked up from germline, CDR1 is LNHDA and CDR2 is SQIVND (reference sequence). CDR3 length equals 14 residues. J lost 4 bases, V lost 5 bases, and 7 bases had no gene match. The CDR3 region is CASSPETGFYGYTF. The DNA for the CDR3 is TGTGCCAGTAGTCCAGAGACAGGGTTCTATGGCTACACCTTC. Combining the CDR3 with reference TRBV19 and TRBJ1-2 gives the whole variable domain DGGITQSPKYLFRKEGQNVTLSCEQNLNHDAMYWYRQDPGQGLRLIYYSQIVNDFQKGDIAEGYSVSREKKESFPLTVTSAQKNPTAFYLCASSPETGFYGYTFGSGTRLTVV.

V and J are TRBV19 and TRBJ1-1; TRBD1 is a possible D gene (5 bases). Trimming removed 4 bases from V and 2 bases from J, with 11 bases in between. CDR1 is LNHDA, CDR2 SQIVND, per germline (reference sequence). The CDR3 spans 14 residues. CDR3 bases: TGTGCCAGTAGTAGACCCGGGACTAACACTGAAGCTTTCTTT. It encodes CASSRPGTNTEAFF.

The V and J genes are TRBV19 and TRBJ2-6; unclear D gene. The germline V gene encodes CDR1 LNHDA and CDR2 SQIVND (reference sequence). This CDR3 comprises 16 residues. V was cut by 1 base and J by 0 bases, with 7 bases left in between. CDR3 sequence (DNA): TGTGCCAGTAGTATAGGAGCCCTCTCTGGGGCCAACGTCCTGACTTTC. Its translation is CASSIGALSGANVLTF.

This chain links TRBV6-1 with TRBJ2-7; TRBD1 aligns across 9 bases. CDR3 length: 17 amino acids. Trimming cost V 2 bases and J 4 bases; bases outside gene matches: 12. Per germline, CDR1 MNHNS and CDR2 SASEGT. The CDR3 bases are TGTGCCAGCAGTGAATACGGACTTGGGACAGGGAGGTACGAGCAGTACTTC. It codes for CASSEYGLGTGRYEQYF.

V is TRBV9 and J is TRBJ2-5, with 11 bases that match TRBD2. Germline CDR1 reads SGDLS; CDR2 reads YYNGEE. The CDR3 totals 14 residues. With 4 bases clipped from V and 3 bases from J, the junction kept 2 bases outside the gene matches. The CDR3 sequence is CASSKGLAEETQYF. The DNA for the CDR3 is TGTGCCAGCAGCAAGGGACTAGCGGAAGAGACCCAGTACTTC.

The rearrangement links TRBV11-2 to TRBJ2-7; 7 positions match TRBD1. From germline, CDR1 is SGHAT and CDR2 FQNNGV. The V segment lost 6 bases and the J segment 2 bases; nucleotides outside the gene matches: 10. The length of the CDR3 is 15 residues. DNA of the CDR3: TGTGCCAGCAGTTTCAGACAGGGTGGCCCCTACGAGCAGTACTTC. Translation: CASSFRQGGPYEQYF.

The chain is built from TRBV11-2 and TRBJ2-4; 10 positions match TRBD2. CDR3 size: 15 residues. Germline assignment: CDR1 SGHAT and CDR2 FQNNGV. With V trimmed by 5 bases and J by 9 bases, 10 bases remained unmatched. The CDR3, as DNA: TGTGCCAGCAGCGATCTGAAGCGGGGGGGCCGCATTCAGTACTTC. Translated, it gives CASSDLKRGGRIQYF. Supplemented by reference TRBV11-2 and TRBJ2-4, the full variable domain reads EAGVAQSPRYKIIEKRQSVAFWCNPISGHATLYWYQQILGQGPKLLIQFQNNGVVDDSQLPKDRFSAERLKGVDSTLKIQPAKLEDSAVYLCASSDLKRGGRIQYFGAGTRLSVL.